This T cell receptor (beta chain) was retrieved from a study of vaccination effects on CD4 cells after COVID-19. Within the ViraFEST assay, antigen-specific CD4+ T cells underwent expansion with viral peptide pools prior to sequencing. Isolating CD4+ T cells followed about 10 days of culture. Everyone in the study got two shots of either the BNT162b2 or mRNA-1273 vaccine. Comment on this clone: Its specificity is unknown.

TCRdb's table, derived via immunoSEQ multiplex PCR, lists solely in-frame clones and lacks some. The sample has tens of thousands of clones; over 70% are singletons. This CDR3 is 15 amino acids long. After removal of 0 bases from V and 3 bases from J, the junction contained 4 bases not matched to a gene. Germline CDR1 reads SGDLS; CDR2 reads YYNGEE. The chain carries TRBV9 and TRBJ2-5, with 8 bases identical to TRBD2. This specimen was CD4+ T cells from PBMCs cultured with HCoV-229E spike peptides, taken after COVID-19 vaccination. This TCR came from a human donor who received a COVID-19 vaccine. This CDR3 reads CASSVAAGGEETQYF. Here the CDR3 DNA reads TGTGCCAGCAGCGTAGCTGCGGGGGGCGAAGAGACCCAGTACTTC.